The clone carrying this TCR beta chain has only one observation. Its antigen is not identified. Per the germline V gene, CDR1 is MRHNA and CDR2 is SNTAGT. CDR3 length equals 15 residues. V was pared by 8 bases and J by 10 bases, with 9 bases of the junction left unmatched. Assay: immunoSEQ multiplex PCR; the TCRdb copy retains only in-frame clones and omits some. The sample yields 70,000 to 90,000 clones, around nine tenths seen once. These data are taken from a study of T cell responses to AZD1222 COVID-19 vaccine. Study context: Second doses at about 4 or about 12 weeks were pooled. Whole-study findings and limits: Mapped onto spike, vaccine-associated CD4 TCRs spanned it and were dominant at 160-218 and 743-854.

The sequence came from an adult in good health. The sample was peripheral blood, taken on day 0 of AZD1222 vaccination. This chain joins TRBV6-4 and TRBJ2-1; 15 bases map to TRBD2. CDR3 amino acids: CASRGLAGGPEEQFF. The DNA of the CDR3 is TGTGCCAGCCGCGGACTAGCGGGAGGGCCCGAAGAGCAGTTCTTC.